Sequencing of this T cell receptor beta chain was carried out in a study of blood T cell repertoires in COVID-19. Study in general: Specimens from acute and convalescent COVID-19 originated in the United States, Italy and Spain. Nucleic acid was either cDNA or gDNA, and it came from T cells, B-cell-depleted T cells, or PBMCs.

This CDR3 has 13 amino acids. Trimming stripped 6 bases from V and 3 bases from J, with 11 bases between. CDR1 and CDR2 from the germline V gene are SNHLY and FYNNEI. Per the study methods: Reference gene primer amplification yielded estimated nucleated cell counts. Clones were sequenced by immunoSEQ multiplex PCR, and TCRdb holds only the in-frame ones, with some missing. V, J and clone size are taken as reported in that table, and D and trimming were inferred from the DNA itself. The sample shows roughly 63,000 clones, 89% of them seen only once. J is TRBJ1-1 and V is TRBV2; no clear D. The sequence derives from a man aged 45 to 65 with active COVID-19. Sequencing used peripheral blood. The CDR3 bases are TGTGCCAGCAGGAATCTGGGAGACACTGAAGCTTTCTTT. It yields the protein CASRNLGDTEAFF.